This TCR beta chain was obtained from a study of T cell responses to AZD1222 COVID-19 vaccine. The protocol was immunoSEQ multiplex PCR, while the TCRdb copy is restricted to in-frame clones and leaves out a portion. This sample has approximately 180,000 clones; 85% to 90% occur once, and the top ten carry more than 25%. Unmatched junction bases numbered 16, after V lost 5 bases and J lost 3 bases. The CDR3 contains 18 residues. Germline lookup yields CDR1 SGHTA and CDR2 FQGNSA. The input for sequencing was peripheral blood, taken 28 days after the second AZD1222 dose. The genes are TRBV7-2 and TRBJ2-7, with 10 bases identical to TRBD1. The clonotype originates from an adult who received the AZD1222 COVID-19 vaccine. In DNA, the CDR3 is TGTGCCAGCAGCCAAAACGACAGGGGGCGCAGGGTAGGCTACGAGCAGTACTTC. It yields the protein CASSQNDRGRRVGYEQYF.